This passage covers 2 T cell receptor beta chains from one sample sequenced in a study of shared clonotypes between healthy human individuals. Profiled with immunoSEQ multiplex PCR; TCRdb holds only in-frame clones, not every one. The table records roughly 2.5 million clones, roughly nine tenths of them present only once. The specimen sequenced was naive CD4+ T cells sorted from blood. Subset: CD45RA+ positively selected. These receptors were taken from a man younger than 35 in good health.

A few counts support this clone. The chain has TRBV28 and TRBJ1-5; D gene unclear. V was clipped by 4 bases and J by 7 bases, with 14 bases between them. This CDR3 is 14 amino acids long. In germline, CDR1 is MDHEN, CDR2 SYDVKM. The DNA of the CDR3 is TGTGCCAGCAGTTCCGCCGGTTCCTCCCAGCCCCAGCATTTT. Translated: CASSSAGSSQPQHF.

The V call is TRBV28, the J call TRBJ1-2; D is undetermined. CDR1 is MDHEN, CDR2 SYDVKM, per germline. The ends were cut back, 2 bases at V and 0 bases at J, with 10 bases in the middle. The CDR3 has 15 residues. CDR3 sequence: CASSLRGSANYGYTF. Written as DNA, the CDR3 is TGTGCCAGCAGTTTACGAGGCAGTGCTAACTATGGCTACACCTTC.